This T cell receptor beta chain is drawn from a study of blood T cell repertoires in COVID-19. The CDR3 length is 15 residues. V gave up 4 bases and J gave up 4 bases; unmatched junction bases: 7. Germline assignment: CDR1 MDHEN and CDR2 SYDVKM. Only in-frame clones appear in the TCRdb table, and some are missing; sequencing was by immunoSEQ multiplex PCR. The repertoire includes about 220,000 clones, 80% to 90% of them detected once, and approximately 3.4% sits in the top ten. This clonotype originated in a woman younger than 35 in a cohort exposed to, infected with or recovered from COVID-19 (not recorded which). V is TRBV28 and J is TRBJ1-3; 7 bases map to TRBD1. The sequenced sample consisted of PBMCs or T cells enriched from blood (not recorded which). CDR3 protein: CASSSGTAGGNTIYF. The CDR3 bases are TGTGCCAGCAGTTCCGGGACAGCCGGGGGAAACACCATATATTTT.